This T cell receptor beta chain was identified in a study of a mutant IDH1 vaccine in newly diagnosed glioma. The overall study: There were approximately 62% males and around 40% females among treated patients, whose mean age was about 44 years. Beforehand, treatment had been radiotherapy, temozolomide, or both; the majority received both.

Only in-frame clones appear in the TCRdb table, and some are missing; sequencing was by immunoSEQ multiplex PCR. Of tens of thousands of clones listed, roughly 82% are singletons. About this clone itself: Its antigen is undetermined.

From germline, CDR1 is KGHSH and CDR2 LQKENI. This CDR3 region has 14 residues. Trimming took 3 bases from V and 4 from J, leaving 12 bases between them. The time point was: week 35, safety follow-up. The study gave 300 ug of mutant IDH1 20-mer peptide per vaccine dose, with topical imiquimod. Each astrocytoma in the donors was new, WHO grade 3 or 4, IDH1-mutant and ATRX-lost. The sequence derives from a man over 45 with glioma. The chain uses TRBV18 and TRBJ1-1; no definite D call. The sample was PBMCs, taken from a glioma patient whose treatment included an IDH1 peptide vaccine. CDR3 residues: CASSPTPPPTEAFF. The CDR3 region has the DNA TGTGCCAGCTCACCCACCCCCCCTCCCACTGAAGCTTTCTTT.